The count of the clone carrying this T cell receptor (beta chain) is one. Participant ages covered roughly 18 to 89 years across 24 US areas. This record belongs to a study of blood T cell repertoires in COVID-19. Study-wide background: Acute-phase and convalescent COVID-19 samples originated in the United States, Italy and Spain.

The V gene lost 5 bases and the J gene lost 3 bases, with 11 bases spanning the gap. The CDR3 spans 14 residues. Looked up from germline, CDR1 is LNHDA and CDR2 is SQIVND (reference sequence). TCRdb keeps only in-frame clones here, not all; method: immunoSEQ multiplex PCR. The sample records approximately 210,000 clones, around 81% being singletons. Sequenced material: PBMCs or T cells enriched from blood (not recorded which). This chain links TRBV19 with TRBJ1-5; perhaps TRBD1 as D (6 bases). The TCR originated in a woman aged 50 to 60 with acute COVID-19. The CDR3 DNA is TGTGCCAGTAGTTCACAGGGTCCCAATCAGCCCCAGCATTTT. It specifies CASSSQGPNQPQHF. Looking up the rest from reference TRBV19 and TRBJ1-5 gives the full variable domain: DGGITQSPKYLFRKEGQNVTLSCEQNLNHDAMYWYRQDPGQGLRLIYYSQIVNDFQKGDIAEGYSVSREKKESFPLTVTSAQKNPTAFYLCASSSQGPNQPQHFGDGTRLSIL.